The clone carrying this TCR beta chain was observed at least ten times. This sample stems from a study of molecular identifiers for immune sequencing clone quantification. Trimming took 6 bases from V and 2 from J; bases not matched to a gene: 5. The CDR3 contains 15 residues. The germline CDR1 and CDR2 sequences are SGHTA and FQGTGA. TCRdb recomputed calls from the PCR reads with MiXCR, one row per CDR3 protein. Of 50,000 or so distinct CDR3 sequences listed, under 30% are singletons. The receptor's source is a human donor in good health. Some libraries in this study had Jurkat cell RNA spiked in. The rearrangement links TRBV7-3 to TRBJ2-3, with 10 bases matching TRBD2. The sequenced material came from naive CD8+ T cells from blood, with Jurkat cell RNA spiked in. Regarding subset: FACS-sorted CD8+CD4-CCR7+CD45RA+ naive T cells. In DNA, the CDR3 is TGTGCCAGCAGACTAGCGGGATCCCCCACAGATACGCAGTATTTT. Amino acid sequence: CASRLAGSPTDTQYF.